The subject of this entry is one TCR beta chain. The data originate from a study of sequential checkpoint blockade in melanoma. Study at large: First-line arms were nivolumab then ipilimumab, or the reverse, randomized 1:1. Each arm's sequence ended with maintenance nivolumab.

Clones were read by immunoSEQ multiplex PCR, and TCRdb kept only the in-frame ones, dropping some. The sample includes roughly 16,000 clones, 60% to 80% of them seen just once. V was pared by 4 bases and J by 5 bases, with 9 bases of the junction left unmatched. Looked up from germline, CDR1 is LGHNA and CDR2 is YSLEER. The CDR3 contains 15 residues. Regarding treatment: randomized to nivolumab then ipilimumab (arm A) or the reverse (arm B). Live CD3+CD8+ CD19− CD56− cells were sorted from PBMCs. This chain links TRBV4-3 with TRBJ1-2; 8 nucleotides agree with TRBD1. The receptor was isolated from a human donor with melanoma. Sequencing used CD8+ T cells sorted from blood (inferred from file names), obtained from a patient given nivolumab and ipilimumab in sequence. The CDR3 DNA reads TGCGCCAGCAGCCCAGACGGGCAGGGGGCATATGGCTACACCTTC. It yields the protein CASSPDGQGAYGYTF.